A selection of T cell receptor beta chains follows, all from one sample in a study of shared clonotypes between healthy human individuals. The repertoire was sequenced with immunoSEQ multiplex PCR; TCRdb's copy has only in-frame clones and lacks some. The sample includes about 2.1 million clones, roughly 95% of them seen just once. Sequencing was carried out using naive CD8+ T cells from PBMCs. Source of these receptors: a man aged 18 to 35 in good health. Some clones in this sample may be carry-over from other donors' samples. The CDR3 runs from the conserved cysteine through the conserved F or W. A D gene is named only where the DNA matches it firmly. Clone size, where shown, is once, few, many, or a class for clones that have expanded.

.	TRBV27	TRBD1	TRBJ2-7	CASSLGTGIHEQYF	TGTGCCAGCAGTTTAGGGACAGGAATCCACGAGCAGTACTTC
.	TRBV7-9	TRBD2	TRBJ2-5	CASSLGPAGGPRETQYF	TGTGCCAGCAGCTTAGGACCAGCGGGAGGGCCGCGGGAGACCCAGTACTTC
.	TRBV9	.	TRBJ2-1	CASSAHWDPYNEQFF	TGTGCCAGCAGCGCTCACTGGGATCCCTACAATGAGCAGTTCTTC
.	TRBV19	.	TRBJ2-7	CASSTQGTYEQYF	TGTGCCAGTAGTACTCAGGGAACCTACGAGCAGTACTTC
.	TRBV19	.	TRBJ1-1	CASSIGGTNTEAFF	TGTGCCAGTAGTATTGGTGGAACGAACACTGAAGCTTTCTTT
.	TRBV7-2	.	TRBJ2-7	CASSPKAYEQYF	TGTGCCAGCAGCCCCAAGGCCTACGAGCAGTACTTC
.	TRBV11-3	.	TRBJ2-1	CASSLGRYNEQFF	TGTGCCAGCAGCTTAGGACGGTACAATGAGCAGTTCTTC
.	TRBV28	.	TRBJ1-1	CASSKRGTEAFF	TGTGCCAGCAGTAAGCGGGGCACTGAAGCTTTCTTT
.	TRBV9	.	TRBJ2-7	CASSVARGGIYEQYF	TGTGCCAGCAGCGTAGCCCGGGGCGGAATCTACGAGCAGTACTTC
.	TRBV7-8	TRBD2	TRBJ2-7	CASGTSGGSYEQYF	TGTGCCAGCGGCACTTCGGGGGGGTCCTACGAGCAGTACTTC
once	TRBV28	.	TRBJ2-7	CASSTTSYEQYF	TGTGCCAGCAGCACGACTAGTTACGAGCAGTACTTC
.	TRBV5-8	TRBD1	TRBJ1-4	CASSAGQGLNEKLFF	TGTGCCAGCAGCGCCGGACAGGGATTGAATGAAAAACTGTTTTTT
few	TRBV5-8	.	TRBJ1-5	CASSSREWDQPQHF	TGTGCCAGCAGCTCCAGGGAATGGGATCAGCCCCAGCATTTT
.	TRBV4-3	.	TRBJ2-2	CASSQDGQNTGELFF	TGCGCCAGCAGCCAAGATGGGCAGAACACCGGGGAGCTGTTTTTT
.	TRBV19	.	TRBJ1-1	CASNWGLHTEAFF	TGTGCCAGTAACTGGGGATTACACACTGAAGCTTTCTTT
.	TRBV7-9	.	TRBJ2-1	CASSYLDEQFF	TGTGCCAGCAGCTATCTAGATGAGCAGTTCTTC
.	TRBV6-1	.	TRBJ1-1	CASSDRWNTEAFF	TGTGCCAGCAGTGACCGTTGGAACACTGAAGCTTTCTTT
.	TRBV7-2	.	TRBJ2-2	CASSPGGGLFF	TGTGCCAGCAGCCCGGGTGGGGGGCTGTTTTTT
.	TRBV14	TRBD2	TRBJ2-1	CASTPGLAGAGLNEQFF	TGTGCCAGCACCCCGGGACTAGCGGGAGCGGGTCTAAATGAGCAGTTCTTC
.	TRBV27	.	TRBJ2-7	CASSLSVGSVGHEQYF	TGTGCCAGCAGTTTATCGGTGGGCAGTGTTGGCCACGAGCAGTACTTC
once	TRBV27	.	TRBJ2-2	CASSQLLGSGELFF	TGTGCCAGCAGTCAACTTCTAGGTTCCGGGGAGCTGTTTTTT
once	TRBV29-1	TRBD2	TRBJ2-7	CSVVWREGSYEQYF	TGCAGCGTTGTTTGGCGGGAGGGCTCCTACGAGCAGTACTTC
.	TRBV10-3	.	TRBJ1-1	CATRAALQVMTEAFF	TGTGCCACCAGGGCAGCGTTACAGGTTATGACTGAAGCTTTCTTT
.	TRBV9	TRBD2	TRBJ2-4	CASSASGGKNIQYF	TGTGCCAGCAGCGCTAGCGGGGGCAAAAACATTCAGTACTTC
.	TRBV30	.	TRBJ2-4	CAWSVQRLAKNIQYF	TGTGCCTGGAGTGTACAGAGGCTAGCCAAAAACATTCAGTACTTC
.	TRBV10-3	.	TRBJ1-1	CAISELSLRVNTEAFF	TGTGCCATCAGTGAGCTTTCCCTCCGGGTGAACACTGAAGCTTTCTTT
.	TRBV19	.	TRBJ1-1	CASRSRQSLLNTEAFF	TGTGCCAGTAGGAGCCGACAGAGCCTGTTGAACACTGAAGCTTTCTTT
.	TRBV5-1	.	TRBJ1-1	CASSLVGKTEAFF	TGCGCCAGCAGCTTGGTTGGGAAAACTGAAGCTTTCTTT
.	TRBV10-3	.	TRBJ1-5	CAISESSGARQPQHF	TGTGCCATCAGTGAGTCGTCGGGGGCAAGGCAGCCCCAGCATTTT
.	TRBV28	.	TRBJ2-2	CASSLFSNTGELFF	TGTGCCAGCAGTTTATTCTCGAACACCGGGGAGCTGTTTTTT
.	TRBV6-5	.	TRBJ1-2	CASSYLKASGIYGYTF	TGTGCCAGCAGTTACCTCAAGGCTTCAGGGATCTATGGCTACACCTTC
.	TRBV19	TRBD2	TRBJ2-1	CASSPRTSGNNEQFF	TGTGCCAGTTCCCCCCGGACTAGCGGAAACAATGAGCAGTTCTTC
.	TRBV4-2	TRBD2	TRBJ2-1	CASSPLAGGGNEQFF	TGTGCCAGCAGTCCCCTAGCGGGAGGAGGGAATGAGCAGTTCTTC
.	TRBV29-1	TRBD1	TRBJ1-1	CSVQRQGARRNTEAFF	TGCAGCGTTCAGCGACAGGGGGCGAGGAGGAACACTGAAGCTTTCTTT
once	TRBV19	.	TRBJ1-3	CASTIHRTVPGIIDSSGNTIYF	TGTGCCAGTACCATTCACAGAACGGTCCCGGGGATCATCGATAGCTCTGGAAACACCATATATTTT
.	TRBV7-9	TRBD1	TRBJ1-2	CASSYGTGGPYGYTF	TGTGCCAGCAGTTACGGGACAGGGGGGCCGTATGGCTACACCTTC
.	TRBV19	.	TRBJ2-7	CASSFGITYEQYF	TGTGCCAGTAGTTTCGGCATCACCTACGAGCAGTACTTC
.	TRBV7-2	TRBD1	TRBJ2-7	CASRPLGTGIHEQYF	TGTGCCAGCAGACCCCTAGGGACAGGGATCCACGAGCAGTACTTC
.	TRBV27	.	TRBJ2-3	CASSSEGLPIPTTADTQYF	TGTGCCAGCAGTTCCGAGGGCTTACCGATCCCCACCACGGCAGATACGCAGTATTTT
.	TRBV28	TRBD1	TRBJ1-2	CASRPPDRGYGYTF	TGTGCCAGCAGGCCTCCGGACAGGGGATATGGCTACACCTTC
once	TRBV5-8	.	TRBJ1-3	CASSTRRVDFKSGNTIYF	TGTGCCAGCAGCACCCGCCGGGTAGATTTCAAATCTGGAAACACCATATATTTT
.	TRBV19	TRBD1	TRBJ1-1	CASKGGRDRAGNTEAFF	TGTGCCAGTAAGGGTGGGAGGGACAGGGCCGGGAACACTGAAGCTTTCTTT
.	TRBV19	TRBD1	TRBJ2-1	CAREIRDRVITVGNEQFF	TGTGCCAGAGAGATCCGGGACAGGGTCATAACAGTGGGGAATGAGCAGTTCTTC
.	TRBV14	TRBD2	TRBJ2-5	CASSRQGLASGETQYF	TGTGCCAGCAGCCGTCAGGGACTAGCGTCAGGAGAGACCCAGTACTTC
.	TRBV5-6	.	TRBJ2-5	CASSPDGETQYF	TGTGCCAGCAGTCCGGACGGAGAGACCCAGTACTTC
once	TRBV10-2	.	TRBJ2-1	CASGRSAYNEQFF	TGCGCCAGCGGAAGGAGCGCCTACAATGAGCAGTTCTTC
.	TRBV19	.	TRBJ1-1	CASSINGNTEAFF	TGTGCCAGTAGTATAAACGGAAACACTGAAGCTTTCTTT
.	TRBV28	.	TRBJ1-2	CASSFTESYGYTF	TGTGCCAGCAGTTTTACCGAGAGCTATGGCTACACCTTC